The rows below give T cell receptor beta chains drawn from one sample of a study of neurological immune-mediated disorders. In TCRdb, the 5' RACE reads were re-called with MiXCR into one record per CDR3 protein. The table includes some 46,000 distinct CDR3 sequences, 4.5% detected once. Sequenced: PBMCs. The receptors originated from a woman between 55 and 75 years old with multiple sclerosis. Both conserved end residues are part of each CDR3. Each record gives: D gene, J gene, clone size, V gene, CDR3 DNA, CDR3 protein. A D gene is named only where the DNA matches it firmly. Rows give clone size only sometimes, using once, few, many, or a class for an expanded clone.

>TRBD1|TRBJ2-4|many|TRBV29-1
TGCAGCGTTGGGGACAGGGTTAACATTCAGTACTTC
CSVGDRVNIQYF
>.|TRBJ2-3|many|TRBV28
TGTGCCAGCAGTTTAAAGTCCACAGATACGCAGTATTTT
CASSLKSTDTQYF
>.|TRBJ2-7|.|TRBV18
TGTGCCAGCCCAGGTCGAACCTACGAGCAGTACTTC
CASPGRTYEQYF
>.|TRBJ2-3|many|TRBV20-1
TGCAGTGCTAGGGGCGGGGCGGCAGATACGCAGTATTTT
CSARGGAADTQYF
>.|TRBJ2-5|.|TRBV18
TGTGCCAGCTCACCACCGACGGGCGAAGAGACCCAGTACTTC
CASSPPTGEETQYF
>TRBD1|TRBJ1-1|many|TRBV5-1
TGCGCCAGCAGCATAGCAGGGGGCGAGGTTACTGAAGCTTTCTTT
CASSIAGGEVTEAFF
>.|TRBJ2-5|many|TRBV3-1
TGTGCCAGCAGCCGGAACCAAGAGACCCAGTACTTC
CASSRNQETQYF
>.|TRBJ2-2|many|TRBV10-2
TGCGCCAGCACCCCGGGTCGGGGTTTAGACGGGGAGCTGTTTTTT
CASTPGRGLDGELFF
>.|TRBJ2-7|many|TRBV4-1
TGCGCCAGCAGCCAAGCTATCCGCTACGAGCAGTACTTC
CASSQAIRYEQYF
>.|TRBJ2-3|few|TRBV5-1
TGCGCCAGCAGCTTGGGAGGGGATGATACGCAGTATTTT
CASSLGGDDTQYF
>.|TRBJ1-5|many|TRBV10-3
TGTGAGCACGGATCCCGAACTCCACAGCCCCAGCATTTT
CEHGSRTPQPQHF
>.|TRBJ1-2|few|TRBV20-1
TGCAGTGCTGAGAAGACGGGGAGCTATGGCTACACCTTC
CSAEKTGSYGYTF
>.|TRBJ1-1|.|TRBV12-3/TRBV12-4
TGTGCCAGCAGTCCCGGGGCCATGAACACTGAAGCTTTCTTT
CASSPGAMNTEAFF
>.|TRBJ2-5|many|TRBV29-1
TGCAGCGTGCGGGACACCCAAGAGACCCAGTACTTC
CSVRDTQETQYF
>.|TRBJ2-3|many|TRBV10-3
TGTGCCATCGGAAGCGCCAGCACAGATACGCAGTATTTT
CAIGSASTDTQYF
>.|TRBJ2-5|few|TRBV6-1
TGTGCCAGCAGTGAGTTTACGGGAGAGGGTTTAGAGACCCAGTACTTC
CASSEFTGEGLETQYF